The T cell receptor beta chain described here comes from a study of shared clonotypes between healthy human individuals. The germline V gene has CDR1 MNHNS and CDR2 SASEGT. CDR3 length: 16 residues. V was shortened by 4 bases and J by 6 bases, with 18 bases between the two germline ends. Only in-frame clones appear in the TCRdb table, and some are missing; sequencing was by immunoSEQ multiplex PCR. This sample has some 1 million clones, with more than 60% found just once. The TCR was taken from a man between 18 and 35 years old in good health. The sequenced sample consisted of memory CD4+ T cells sorted from blood. Subset defined: CD45RA-negative fraction. This rearrangement joins TRBV6-1 to TRBJ2-2, with D maybe TRBD1 (6 bases). The CDR3 here is CASSAGQLPASGELFF. CDR3 DNA sequence: TGTGCCAGCAGTGCCGGACAGCTTCCCGCCTCCGGGGAGCTGTTTTTT.